A single sample is the source of the 27 T cell receptor beta chains below, sequenced in a study of blood T cell repertoires in COVID-19. TCRdb keeps only in-frame clones here, not all; method: immunoSEQ multiplex PCR. The sample lists 250,000 to 300,000 clones, over 65% seen once, with 2.5% to 4% in the top ten. The sample taken for sequencing was peripheral blood. The receptor source for this set is a woman aged 80 or over with acute or convalescent COVID-19.

The chain recombines TRBV5-6 with TRBJ2-7, with 7 nucleotides matching TRBD1. The CDR3 has 13 residues. Germline assignment: CDR1 SGHDT and CDR2 YYEEEE. J lost 3 bases, V lost 4 bases, and 4 bases had no gene match. The CDR3 here is CASSQGVVYEQYF. DNA of the CDR3: TGTGCCAGCAGCCAGGGGGTGGTCTACGAGCAGTACTTC.

The chain uses TRBV27 and TRBJ2-1, with 7 bases fitting TRBD1. This CDR3 is built from 14 residues. Germline CDR1 reads MNHEY; CDR2 reads SMNVEV (reference sequence). J gave up 5 bases and V 4 bases, and 5 bases lay outside the gene matches. In DNA form, the CDR3 reads TGTGCCAGCAGTTACGACAGGGTTAACAATGAGCAGTTCTTC. Translated, it gives CASSYDRVNNEQFF.

This chain connects TRBV7-2 to TRBJ2-1, with 14 bases matching TRBD2. The junction had 8 bases not matched to a gene; V was cut back by 0 bases and J by 7 bases. The V gene's germline CDR1 is SGHTA and CDR2 FQGNSA. The CDR3 totals 18 residues. CDR3 sequence (DNA): TGTGCCAGCAGCTTAGCCCTCGGGACTAGCGGGGGCGAAAATGAGCAGTTCTTC. As protein: CASSLALGTSGGENEQFF.

This chain uses TRBV7-8 with TRBJ1-6, with 8 bases that match TRBD1. CDR3 length equals 15 residues. V trimming: 5 bases; J trimming: 7 bases; junction bases outside the gene matches: 7. Germline loops: CDR1 SGHVS, CDR2 FQNEAQ. The CDR3 coding sequence is TGTGCCAGCAGCCCAGGGGGACAGGCAAATTCACCCCTCCACTTT. This translates into CASSPGGQANSPLHF.

This CDR3 reads CASSQDPVVSSYEQYF. CDR3 DNA sequence: TGCGCCAGCAGCCAAGATCCGGTAGTATCCTCCTACGAGCAGTACTTC. This chain connects TRBV4-1 to TRBJ2-7; D gene unclear. V lost 0 bases to trimming and J lost 0 bases, with 12 bases between them. The CDR3 totals 16 residues. CDR1 and CDR2 (germline): MGHRA, YSYEKL.

This chain connects TRBV19 to TRBJ1-3; TRBD1 agrees at 7 bases. Germline CDR1 and CDR2: LNHDA and SQIVND (reference sequence). J was trimmed by 0 bases and V by 6 bases; bases with no gene match: 8. The CDR3 is 16 residues long. CDR3 bases: TGTGCCAGTAGAGAGCCGGGACAGAGCTCTGGAAACACCATATATTTT. It translates to CASREPGQSSGNTIYF.

CDR3 bases: TGCGCCAGCAGCGCTAATACAGGGGAACAGCCCCAGCATTTT. Its translation is CASSANTGEQPQHF. The V gene is TRBV5-1, the J gene TRBJ1-5; 7 positions agree with TRBD1. The CDR3 spans 14 residues. Germline V gives CDR1 SGHRS, CDR2 YFSETQ. After removal of 4 bases from V and 7 bases from J, the junction contained 8 bases not matched to a gene.

The chain is built from TRBV4-3 and TRBJ2-3, with TRBD2 matching 8 bases. Per germline, CDR1 LGHNA and CDR2 YSLEER. With V trimmed by 3 bases and J by 0 bases, 11 bases remained unmatched. This CDR3 is 18 amino acids long. The CDR3 protein is CASSQDPIAGTSTDTQYF. CDR3 bases: TGCGCCAGCAGCCAGGACCCGATAGCGGGGACCAGCACAGATACGCAGTATTTT.

This clone came up once. The chain is built from TRBV6-5 and TRBJ1-2; tentatively, D is TRBD1 (5 bases). The CDR3 has 15 amino acids. V was cut by 6 bases and J by 7 bases, with 21 bases left in between. Germline CDR1 and CDR2: MNHEY and SVGAGI. The CDR3 loop reads CASRATDSRGSGYTF. In DNA, the CDR3 is TGTGCCAGCAGAGCGACCGACAGCCGTGGATCTGGCTACACCTTC.

The chain recombines TRBV10-2 with TRBJ1-5; the D is unclear. The CDR3 has 13 residues. Trimming stripped 8 bases from V and 3 bases from J, with 11 bases between. Germline CDR1 WSHSY, CDR2 SAAADI. The CDR3 region is CASLENFNQPQHF. The DNA for the CDR3 is TGCGCCAGCCTTGAGAACTTCAATCAGCCCCAGCATTTT.

The chain recombines TRBV27 with TRBJ1-1, with 8 bases matching TRBD1. In germline, CDR1 is MNHEY, CDR2 SMNVEV (reference sequence). Unmatched junction bases numbered 12, after V lost 5 bases and J lost 1 base. The CDR3 runs to 17 residues. The CDR3: CASSPYGQGARNTEAFF. The CDR3 DNA follows: TGTGCCAGCAGTCCATATGGACAGGGAGCTCGGAACACTGAAGCTTTCTTT.

V gene TRBV6-1 combines with J gene TRBJ1-5; D perhaps matches TRBD1 (6 bases). Trimming cost V 3 bases and J 2 bases, with 11 bases left between them. This CDR3 comprises 15 residues. Germline assignment: CDR1 MNHNS and CDR2 SASEGT. Here the CDR3 DNA reads TGTGCCAGCAGTGAGGGGGCTTTGGGCAATCAGCCCCAGCATTTT. Its translation is CASSEGALGNQPQHF.

This clone was counted a few times. J is TRBJ2-7 and V is TRBV28; TRBD1 agrees at 7 bases. The CDR3 sequence is 15 residues long. J lost 2 bases, V lost 8 bases, and 12 bases had no gene match. Germline V gene lookup returns CDR1 MDHEN and CDR2 SYDVKM. The CDR3: CASSPSQGWAYEQYF. The CDR3 nucleotides read TGTGCCAGCTCCCCATCACAGGGGTGGGCCTACGAGCAGTACTTC. Full variable domain (outside the CDR3, taken from reference TRBV28 and TRBJ2-7): DVKVTQSSRYLVKRTGEKVFLECVQDMDHENMFWYRQDPGLGLRLIYFSYDVKMKEKGDIPEGYSVSREKKERFSLILESASTNQTSMYLCASSPSQGWAYEQYFGPGTRLTVT.

This clone appeared a single time. The chain is built from TRBV10-1 and TRBJ1-5; D gene ambiguous. V was cut by 7 bases and J by 7 bases, with 17 bases left in between. The germline V gene has CDR1 WNHNN and CDR2 SYGVQD (reference sequence). This CDR3 region has 14 residues. The CDR3, as DNA: TGCGCCAGCATGGGCAGAGGGCTCGGCCAGCCCCAGCATTTT. Its translation: CASMGRGLGQPQHF.

The J gene is TRBJ2-7, the V gene TRBV5-4; maybe TRBD2 (5 bases). This CDR3 spans 13 amino acids. CDR1 SGHNT and CDR2 YYREEE come from the germline V gene (reference sequence). The germline V and J ends were trimmed by 4 bases and 4 bases, with 12 bases remaining between them. DNA of the CDR3: TGTGCCAGCAGCACACCCCCGGGGTACGAGCAGTACTTC. This sequence encodes CASSTPPGYEQYF.

This clone occurred a few times. The J gene is TRBJ2-5, the V gene TRBV7-2, with D hard to call. This CDR3 has 12 residues. Germline CDR1 is SGHTA and CDR2 is FQGNSA. Trimming cost V 5 bases and J 3 bases, with 7 bases left between them. The CDR3 loop is CASSNREETQYF. CDR3 DNA sequence: TGTGCCAGCAGCAATCGAGAAGAGACCCAGTACTTC.

This sequence joins TRBV15 and TRBJ1-4; 9 nucleotides agree with TRBD1. This CDR3 contains 17 residues. The trim removed 0 bases at V and 6 bases at J, leaving 8 bases unmatched. Germline V gene data show CDR1 as LNHNV and CDR2 as YYDKDF (reference sequence). This CDR3 reads CATSREGFRDRDEKLFF. CDR3 nucleotides: TGTGCCACCAGCAGAGAGGGGTTCCGGGACAGGGATGAAAAACTGTTTTTT.

This sequence joins TRBV7-3 and TRBJ1-6, with D hard to call. With 2 bases removed from V and 10 bases from J, the gap between germline ends came to 9 bases. Germline-derived CDR1 and CDR2 are SGHTA and FQGTGA. This CDR3 region has 13 residues. The CDR3 DNA follows: TGTGCCAGCAGCTTAGGCGGTCCCTCACCCCTCCACTTT. Its translation is CASSLGGPSPLHF.

This clone was counted a single time. V is TRBV7-8 and J is TRBJ2-7, with a tentative D call TRBD1 (5 bases). Germline loops: CDR1 SGHVS, CDR2 FQNEAQ. The CDR3 is 13 amino acids. Trimming left V 2 bases short and J 1 base short, with 6 bases between. CDR3: CASSLPGSYEQYF. The DNA of the CDR3 is TGTGCCAGCAGCTTACCAGGGTCCTACGAGCAGTACTTC.

The rearrangement links TRBV19 to TRBJ2-1, with 7 bases identical to TRBD2. Germline V gives CDR1 LNHDA, CDR2 SQIVND (reference sequence). The CDR3 extends over 15 amino acids. The V and J ends lost 3 bases and 6 bases, in that order; junction bases with no gene match: 8. CDR3 bases: TGTGCCAGTAGTATTGGGAGCGGGAAGGGCAATGAGCAGTTCTTC. Its protein product is CASSIGSGKGNEQFF.

This clone was counted only a few times. The V gene is TRBV27, the J gene TRBJ2-5; possible D gene TRBD1, 6 bases. The CDR3 is 14 residues long. Germline loops: CDR1 MNHEY, CDR2 SMNVEV (reference sequence). The ends were cut back, 5 bases at V and 5 bases at J, with 15 bases in the middle. The CDR3 DNA is TGTGCCAGCAGTGCTCACAGGGTTAAGGAGACCCAGTACTTC. Translated: CASSAHRVKETQYF.

The chain couples TRBV5-1 to TRBJ2-7; 7 nucleotides agree with TRBD1. CDR1 SGHRS and CDR2 YFSETQ come from the germline V gene. CDR3 size: 13 residues. After removal of 4 bases from V and 6 bases from J, the junction contained 7 bases not matched to a gene. CDR3 bases: TGCGCCAGCAGCCCATGGGACAGTTTCGAGCAGTACTTC. Its protein product is CASSPWDSFEQYF.

The chain uses TRBV20-1 and TRBJ1-4; the D gene is possibly TRBD1 (6 bases). Trimming removed 3 bases at V and 0 bases at J, with 14 bases between. Germline V gene lookup returns CDR1 DFQATT and CDR2 SNEGSKA (reference sequence). The CDR3 is 16 amino acids. The CDR3 reads CSASRGGVATNEKLFF. DNA for the CDR3: TGCAGTGCTAGTAGAGGGGGGGTAGCAACTAATGAAAAACTGTTTTTT.

The CDR3 sequence: CASSSQPGQNYEQYF. As DNA, the CDR3 is TGCGCCAGCAGCTCGCAACCGGGACAGAACTACGAGCAGTACTTC. The chain has TRBV5-1 and TRBJ2-7; TRBD1 matches at 7 bases. The CDR3 consists of 15 residues. Looked up from germline, CDR1 is SGHRS and CDR2 is YFSETQ. V lost 3 bases and J lost 3; bases outside the gene matches: 9.

The V and J genes are TRBV4-2 and TRBJ1-1; a possible D gene is TRBD1 (6 bases). Trimming pared 6 bases from V and 0 bases from J, leaving 20 bases between. The CDR3 consists of 17 residues. Germline CDR1 LGHNA, CDR2 YNFKEQ. CDR3 in amino acids: CASRATLTGSMNTEAFF. DNA of the CDR3: TGTGCCAGCAGGGCGACCCTCACAGGGAGCATGAACACTGAAGCTTTCTTT.

This sequence joins TRBV2 and TRBJ2-1; 8 positions match TRBD2. The J segment lost 8 bases and the V segment lost 4 bases, leaving 4 bases of the junction unmatched. The germline gives CDR1 SNHLY, CDR2 FYNNEI. The CDR3 has 13 amino acids. DNA of the CDR3: TGTGCCAGCAGTGTCGAACTAGCGGATGAGCAGTTCTTC. It yields the protein CASSVELADEQFF.

This chain joins TRBV6-1 and TRBJ2-5, with D possibly matching TRBD1 (6 bases). V lost 4 bases and J 5 bases, leaving 20 bases between the germline ends. Germline V gene data show CDR1 as MNHNS and CDR2 as SASEGT. The CDR3 is 16 residues long. The CDR3, as DNA: TGTGCCAGCAGTGTCGAACAGGGTAGGACGTGGGAGACCCAGTACTTC. It encodes CASSVEQGRTWETQYF.